The source of this T cell receptor beta chain is a study of post-analysis software for immune sequencing data. Study information: Some patients lacked subtype; others had relapsing-remitting, secondary progressive or progressive-relapsing disease.

Study-wide results and caveats: Included in a set of roughly five TRBV segments more frequent in patients than controls were TRBV5-6, TRBV5-1 and TRBV20-1. Comparison with controls showed significantly lower normalized Chao1 diversity in multiple sclerosis patients.

The CDR3 extends over 15 amino acids. V was clipped by 6 bases and J by 8 bases; unmatched bases: 10. Sequencing libraries made from TCR beta cDNA carried unique molecular identifiers. Hundreds of thousands of cDNA molecules came from about 1 to 10 million T cells. Using its own MiXCR run on the PCR reads, TCRdb lists one record per CDR3 protein. The top ten clones hold 4.6% of a sample with roughly 870,000 distinct CDR3 sequences, roughly 50% of them seen once. This clonotype appeared a few times. What it recognizes is unknown. The TCR sequence derives from a girl aged 10 to 17 with multiple sclerosis. This rearrangement joins TRBV12-3 or TRBV12-4 to TRBJ2-1; 10 bases agree with TRBD1. Input material: blood. For the CDR3, the DNA is TGTGCCAGCAGCGAGCCCGGGACAGGGGACCATGAGCAGTTCTTC. Amino acid sequence: CASSEPGTGDHEQFF.